The present T cell receptor beta chain was sequenced within a study of cytomegalovirus exposure and HLA in healthy donors. 13 Jbeta primers and 60 Vbeta primers were used for the PCR. Profiling relied on immunoSEQ multiplex PCR, and the TCRdb table lists in-frame clones only, not all of them. The data contain some 150,000 clones, just over 75% of them singletons. Study-wide points: In a later analysis, at a false discovery rate of 0.05, 17,000 or so TCR beta sequences matched HLA alleles.

For this clone: Its antigen is currently unknown.

Trimming at V came to 8 bases and at J to 9 bases, leaving 12 bases not matched to a gene. CDR3 size: 14 residues. CDR1 and CDR2 from the germline V gene are MNHEY and SMNVEV (reference sequence). Whereas donors were nominally healthy upon sampling, unrecorded immune exposures were probable. This clonotype was obtained from a woman aged 25-40 years in good health and CMV-seropositive. The chain has TRBV27 and TRBJ2-1; 8 positions match TRBD2. The sequenced sample was PBMCs. The CDR3 DNA reads as TGTGCCAGCGACCCGGGACTAGGAGGTAGTGAGCAGTTCTTC. Amino acids: CASDPGLGGSEQFF.